This T cell receptor (beta chain) comes out of a study of cytomegalovirus exposure and HLA in healthy donors (TCRdb year 2017). Regarding the complete study: An earlier analysis of 587 of the donors reported 250 to 350 Gb of sequence data and roughly 100 million unique TCR beta sequences from around 200 million T cells. High-throughput TCR immunosequencing, statistical association of individual TCRs with disease status, and machine learning were combined to predict cytomegalovirus infection status. A later genetic analysis took genome-wide SNP genotypes for about 55% of the roughly 670 donors and used that subset as a discovery cohort. All discovery cohort repertoires had been generated using a single sequencing platform. The T cell repertoires of several hundred subjects were profiled by immunosequencing and related to cytomegalovirus serostatus. A later analysis re-examined previously published TCR beta repertoires from just over 650 donors and added high-resolution HLA genotyping to investigate patterns of TCR occurrence. The later analysis used no new phenotypic data to find candidate immune exposures, relying instead on TCR beta sequences and their occurrence across donors. The study was designed to test whether signatures of past pathogen exposure could be identified by cataloging public T cell receptors. Class I and class II HLA loci were covered by the typing at four-digit resolution. Among some 400 genotyped donors of the cohort, an average of about 240,000 unique TCR beta nucleotide sequences were sequenced per donor, roughly 20% of them non-productive. Around 330 gigabases of sequencing data and 70 million to 95 million unique TCR sequences made up an early release that covered about 640 HLA-typed donors. Typing coverage varied by locus: about 629-640 donors for A, B, C, DRB1 and DQB1; more than 500 for DQA1; more than 600 for DPA1; roughly 450 for DPB1. Of the roughly 430 genotyped donors, over 70% fell in the genetic ancestry cluster associated with self-reported Caucasian donors. Alongside the repertoire data, information on donor age, sex, ethnicity and CMV serostatus was compiled. To decide whether each TCR beta V gene segment behaved as functional or pseudogenic, an earlier analysis of approximately 600 of the donors relied on high-throughput TCR beta sequencing. Because of strong linkage in the cohort, a few DR-DQ haplotypes were treated as single units for association and clustering. A separate validation cohort of roughly 130 different subjects was used in addition to the approximately 640-subject first cohort.

The method was the immunoSEQ multiplex PCR assay. For the multiplex PCR, a mixture combining 60 forward primers for TCR Vbeta segments and 13 reverse primers for TCR Jbeta segments was used. The CDR3 region of rearranged TCR beta genes was amplified from genomic DNA with a multiplex PCR assay. The Illumina HiSeq System was used to sequence the amplified TCR beta libraries as 87-base-pair reads. The paper's processing steps were these. In a later analysis, around 80 million unique TCR beta chains were counted across the 650 to 700 repertoires, and roughly 11 million of these chains were shared by at least two donors. Raw reads were error-corrected and collapsed into unique sequences by a nearest-neighbor algorithm in which closely related sequences were merged to remove PCR and sequencing errors. V, D and J gene segments were assigned by aligning CDR3 sequences to IMGT reference sequences. For a sequence to be retained, a match of at least six nucleotides was required to both a V gene segment and a J gene segment. Rearrangements were classified as productive when the CDR3 lacked stop codons and remained in frame with V and J, and all other rearrangements were classified as non-productive. Following IMGT convention, CDR3 was defined as the stretch from the second conserved V-encoded cysteine to the conserved J-encoded phenylalanine. The earlier analysis of roughly 590 of the donors excluded any sequence lacking an unambiguous match to a single V gene segment. An earlier analysis of 550 to 650 of the donors classified V segments as functional when productive rearrangements were above 56.7% and as segregating when the standard deviation between donors was above 5%. A statistical classification framework was built to diagnose cytomegalovirus status from the catalog of TCR beta chain sequences. A later analysis assigned V and J genes by comparing TCR nucleotide sequences with IMGT/GENE-DB human TR gene sequences. Using the TCRdist pipeline, a later analysis assigned CDR3 sequences along with most-parsimonious VDJ recombination scenarios. A later analysis defined each TCR beta chain by its CDR3 amino acid sequence plus V-gene family, and excluded reads lacking a unique V-gene family. A later analysis removed 592 highly shared, low-generation-probability nucleotide sequences to deal with suspected cross-contamination and a sequencing artifact. In a later analysis, a clonal expansion index for each public chain was calculated from normalized within-repertoire ranks of inferred template counts. Generation probabilities in a later analysis came from a VDJ recombination model fitted to out-of-frame rearrangements, and those results were checked against IGoR. Hypergeometric tests were used in a later analysis to score TCR-TCR, TCR-HLA and TCR-CMV co-occurrence, with a repertoire-size bias correction applied to the TCR pairs. In a later analysis, false discovery rates were estimated by permuting HLA or CMV assignments 20 times. In a later analysis, co-occurring TCRs were grouped using DBSCAN, with TCRdist sequence similarity added in when clustering inside HLA-allele-positive subsets. Repertoires with fewer than 30,000 or more than 120,000 public chains, plus five repertoires with anomalous nucleotide sharing, were excluded from co-occurrence clustering. What TCRdb holds here is the immuneACCESS table cut down to in-frame rearrangements. Part of the clones is not present; checked against another copy, under half of the missing clones reflect an unresolved V gene, and the others are unexplained. V, J and clone size were drawn from that table, and D and trimming were deduced from the DNA. This sample lists around 140,000 clones; roughly 70% were detected once. Approximately 3.9% of the sample is held by the ten biggest clonotypes.

Trimming takes 3 bases from V and 4 bases from J, and the germline ends sit 14 bases apart. CDR1 and CDR2 were assigned from the germline V gene as SGDLS and YYNGEE. Measured from the cysteine to the phenylalanine, the CDR3 is 15 residues long. Just the 45-base CDR3 DNA is kept, in frame starting at base 1. Broad study findings and their caveats: Because counts were too low, roughly 18 rarely observed V segments, including chromosome 9 orphons, were left out of the earlier analysis of some 640 of the donors. Linkage disequilibrium might explain the correlated functional status among segregating V segments, but an unknown experimental factor could not be excluded. Compared with the roughly 700-donor mean, donors in an Asian-associated ancestry cluster had fewer N-insertions in productive TCRs, according to a later genetic analysis. Compared with equally common non-associated chains, HLA-associated TCR beta chains in a later analysis were more clonally expanded and had lower generation probabilities. The study gave a list of over 150 TCR beta chains associated with cytomegalovirus. Sequencing depth was assumed to be roughly uniform across donors in the presence/absence analyses, though that assumption may not hold. Cytomegalovirus status was reported to be diagnosed by the classifier with high specificity and sensitivity in both the original and validation cohorts. A further reported finding was that TCR beta sequences accurately predicted the HLA-A and HLA-B alleles for most subjects in the first cohort. A later analysis reported that several top co-occurrence clusters appeared linked to parvovirus B19, influenza, CMV and Epstein-Barr virus. A later analysis found that most CMV-associated TCR beta chains appeared HLA-restricted, with HLA associations seemingly driven largely by CMV exposure. A cluster of highly shared sequence variants was judged likely to be a technical artifact of the sequencing pipeline. Some IMGT-functional V segments, including TRBV6-2 and TRBV6-3, could not be distinguished by the 87-base-pair reads and were therefore excluded. According to the authors, the approach could potentially be generalized to other disease states and immunological phenotypes. In an earlier analysis of about 550 of the donors, most TCR beta V segments were observed in productive rearrangements about 90% or about 30% of the time, broadly matching IMGT annotations. Because HLA typing was missing for some donors at each locus, association tests included only the typed subset. Assigning TCR associations to individual alleles was difficult when HLA alleles, especially DR and DQ, strongly co-occurred. A later genetic analysis associated a missense DCLRE1C variant with V-gene and J-gene trimming of TCR beta chains, and an independent cohort replicated the association. The only immune exposure information available for the cohort was CMV serostatus. In vitro tests confirmed that three of the cytomegalovirus-associated TCR beta chains recognize cytomegalovirus antigens. Most TCR sequences were seen in very few donors, while some public TCRs were found in many individuals. A later analysis associated about 18,000 TCR beta sequences with specific HLA alleles at a false discovery rate of 0.05. The cohort was sequenced for TCR beta chains only, and without alpha or paired-chain data the features that could be detected were limited. According to a later analysis, TCR association rates differed among HLA loci, with DRB1 alleles showing the most associated TCRs and HLA-C alleles showing the fewest.

As concerns this clone: Its antigen is unknown. No base qualities exist here, and no much larger clone lies one base off it.

The cohort was made up of roughly 670 healthy bone marrow donors. At the time of sampling, every cohort member was nominally healthy, though immune exposures that went unrecorded were likely present. The donor was CMV seropositive and was included in the group of about 290 seropositive cohort members. A peripheral blood sample was collected from each donor, and TCR beta sequencing was performed on peripheral blood mononuclear cells. Genomic DNA extraction from the blood cell samples was performed with the Qiagen DNeasy Blood Extraction Kit. This TCR was sampled from a middle-aged man in good health and CMV-seropositive. The sequenced sample was PBMCs. The rearrangement joined TRBV9 to TRBJ1-3; a tentative D call is TRBD1 (5 bases match). The base sequence is TGTGCCAGCAGCGCCGACCCGGGGGGGGGAAACACCATATATTTT. This yields the protein CASSADPGGGNTIYF. With all but the CDR3 taken from the reference TRBV9 and TRBJ1-3 genes, the full variable domain is: DSGVTQTPKHLITATGQRVTLRCSPRSGDLSVYWYQQSLDQGLQFLIQYYNGEERAKGNILERFSAQQFPDLHSELNLSSLELGDSALYFCASSADPGGGNTIYFGEGSWLTVV.